What follows are 12 T cell receptor beta chains derived from one specimen sequenced in a study of patients and donors after allogeneic stem cell transplantation. TCRdb itself ran the RT-PCR reads through MiXCR, one entry per CDR3 protein. The table records fewer than 180,000 distinct CDR3 sequences, about a third of them present only once. The sequencing sample was made of blood, either unsorted or a sorted T cell fraction (not recorded which). These receptors originate from a human donor who was either an allogeneic HSCT recipient or a stem cell or donor lymphocyte infusion donor (not recorded which). It is not recorded whose cells these are; they may come from a transplant donor.

CDR3 sequence: CASSRVGGNTEAFF. CDR3 nucleotides: TGTGCCAGCAGCCGTGTGGGCGGGAACACTGAAGCTTTCTTT. The genes are TRBV3-1 and TRBJ1-1; no clear D gene. CDR1 and CDR2 (germline): LGHDT, YNNKEL (reference sequence). V shed 4 bases and J shed 1 base, with 10 bases lying between them. This CDR3 is built from 14 residues.

The table lists this clonotype with a few counts. For the CDR3, the DNA is TGTGCCAGCAGTTACTCGAGGCGGACAGGCGATGAAAAACTGTTTTTT. Translation: CASSYSRRTGDEKLFF. The chain combines TRBV6-5 with TRBJ1-4; TRBD1 matches at 7 bases. Germline V gene lookup returns CDR1 MNHEY and CDR2 SVGAGI. The CDR3 sequence is 16 residues long. V dropped 0 bases and J dropped 6; count of bases not matched to a gene: 7.

The V call is TRBV28, the J call TRBJ2-1; D not resolved. Germline values: CDR1 MDHEN, CDR2 SYDVKM. The length of the CDR3 is 16 residues. Trimming cost V 1 base and J 5 bases, with 15 bases left between them. In nucleotides, the CDR3 is TGTGCCAGCAGTTTATCATACGGATTACGGCACAATGAGCAGTTCTTC. As protein: CASSLSYGLRHNEQFF.

The J gene is TRBJ1-5, the V gene TRBV6-2 or TRBV6-3; no clear D gene. Per germline, CDR1 MNHEY and CDR2 SVGEGT. This CDR3 spans 15 amino acids. V lost 2 bases to trimming and J lost 2 bases, with 10 bases between them. As DNA, the CDR3 is TGTGCCAGCAGTTACAAGAGGGCTGGCAATCAGCCCCAGCATTTT. This translates into CASSYKRAGNQPQHF.

The gene calls are TRBV6-5 and TRBJ1-1; tentative D call: TRBD1 (5 bases). The V end was cut by 2 bases, the J end by 1 base, with 20 bases between. CDR3 size: 18 residues. Germline V gene sequence: CDR1 MNHEY, CDR2 SVGAGI. The CDR3 loop is CASSYRRGSGPGNTEAFF. In DNA form, the CDR3 reads TGTGCCAGCAGTTACAGGCGGGGGTCCGGACCTGGGAACACTGAAGCTTTCTTT.

The chain employs TRBV12-3 or TRBV12-4 and TRBJ2-5; 8 bases fit TRBD1. This CDR3 is built from 19 residues. The trim removed 3 bases at V and 0 bases at J, leaving 15 bases unmatched. CDR3 DNA sequence: TGTGCCAGCAGTTTGGTCGGCAGGGGGCGATTAACGTACCAAGAGACCCAGTACTTC. This sequence encodes CASSLVGRGRLTYQETQYF.

This clonotype was counted a few times. V usage is TRBV15 and J usage is TRBJ1-5, with 8 positions matching TRBD1. Germline CDR1 is LNHNV and CDR2 is YYDKDF (reference sequence). CDR3 length: 14 residues. The V segment lost 4 bases and the J segment 8 bases; nucleotides outside the gene matches: 7. This CDR3 reads CATSTRQGIEPQHF. DNA of the CDR3: TGTGCCACCAGCACCCGACAGGGGATAGAGCCCCAGCATTTT.

A few counts support this clonotype. This chain joins TRBV18 and TRBJ2-5; TRBD2 might be the D (5 bases). Trimming stripped 1 base from V and 2 bases from J, with 17 bases between. CDR3 length equals 17 residues. Looked up from germline, CDR1 is KGHSH and CDR2 is LQKENI. The CDR3 here is CASSPQWELLIQETQYF. CDR3 nucleotides: TGTGCCAGCTCACCACAATGGGAGCTCTTAATACAAGAGACCCAGTACTTC.

This clonotype was picked up a small number of times. The gene calls are TRBV12-3 or TRBV12-4 and TRBJ1-2; unclear D gene. V was clipped by 7 bases and J by 8 bases, with 17 bases between them. There are 13 residues in the CDR3. The CDR3 region is CASKPPGFLGYTF. The DNA for the CDR3 is TGTGCCAGCAAACCCCCCGGGTTTCTAGGCTACACCTTC.

The V and J genes are TRBV29-1 and TRBJ1-4; the D is unclear. This CDR3 is built from 14 residues. The germline gives CDR1 SQVTM, CDR2 ANQGSEA. Trimming took 4 bases from V and 0 from J, leaving 9 bases between them. CDR3 protein: CSVAQHATNEKLFF. The CDR3 bases are TGCAGCGTTGCTCAGCATGCAACTAATGAAAAACTGTTTTTT.

The sample holds many counts of this clonotype. This sequence joins TRBV28 and TRBJ1-6; 9 bases are shared with TRBD1. Per germline, CDR1 MDHEN and CDR2 SYDVKM. J was trimmed by 1 base and V by 8 bases; bases with no gene match: 3. The CDR3 is 15 residues long. For the CDR3, the DNA is TGTGCCAGCCGGGACAGGGATTCCTATAATTCACCCCTCCACTTT. It encodes CASRDRDSYNSPLHF.

This clonotype has only a few counts. This chain joins TRBV7-2 and TRBJ2-3; no definite D call. This CDR3 region has 12 residues. CDR1 is SGHTA and CDR2 is FQGNSA in the germline V gene. Trimming removed 2 bases at V and 4 bases at J, with 4 bases between. The CDR3 reads CASSLLADTQYF. CDR3 in DNA: TGTGCCAGCAGCTTATTGGCAGATACGCAGTATTTT.